The 11 T cell receptor beta chains in this list originate from one sample, sequenced in a study of shared clonotypes between healthy human individuals. Profiled with immunoSEQ multiplex PCR; TCRdb holds only in-frame clones, not every one. The table lists around 940,000 clones, approximately 80% of them singletons, with approximately 1.5% in the top ten. Material: memory CD4+ T cells sorted from blood. Sample subset: CD45RA-negative fraction. Receptor source: a young man in good health.

Turning to this clone: Other DNA variants within this sample encode the same CDR3. The rearrangement joins TRBV29-1 to TRBJ1-1; weak D call: TRBD1 (5 bases). CDR1 and CDR2 (germline): SQVTM, ANQGSEA. The CDR3 spans 12 residues. Trimming took 6 bases from V and 1 from J, leaving 9 bases between them. The CDR3 DNA is TGCAGCGTCGACGGGGGGAACACTGAAGCTTTCTTT. Its protein product is CSVDGGNTEAFF. The variable domain in full, with the rest retrieved from reference TRBV29-1 and TRBJ1-1, is SAVISQKPSRDICQRGTSLTIQCQVDSQVTMMFWYRQQPGQSLTLIATANQGSEATYESGFVIDKFPISRPNLTFSTLTVSNMSPEDSSIYLCSVDGGNTEAFFGQGTRLTVV.

This chain connects TRBV30 to TRBJ1-1; D is unclear. This CDR3 spans 13 amino acids. From germline, CDR1 is GTSNPN and CDR2 SVGIG (reference sequence). Trimming cost V 2 bases and J 5 bases, with 12 bases left between them. CDR3 region: CAWSWTKATEAFF. CDR3 bases: TGTGCCTGGAGTTGGACCAAGGCGACTGAAGCTTTCTTT.

The gene calls are TRBV6-5 and TRBJ2-5, with 7 bases fitting TRBD1. This CDR3 is 13 amino acids long. CDR1 is MNHEY, CDR2 SVGAGI, per germline. With 5 bases clipped from V and 5 bases from J, the junction kept 5 bases outside the gene matches. Here the CDR3 DNA reads TGTGCCAGCAGTGGACAGGCGCGGGAGACCCAGTACTTC. Encoded protein: CASSGQARETQYF.

The V call is TRBV28, the J call TRBJ2-3; 11 nucleotides agree with TRBD2. The CDR3 loop spans 15 amino acids. Germline CDR1 and CDR2: MDHEN and SYDVKM. Unmatched junction bases numbered 7, after V lost 7 bases and J lost 4 bases. The CDR3 here is CASIVAGGVSDTQYF. DNA of the CDR3: TGTGCCAGCATAGTAGCGGGGGGGGTCTCAGATACGCAGTATTTT.

The V gene is TRBV19, the J gene TRBJ1-2, with a tentative D call TRBD1 (6 bases). V shed 3 bases and J shed 4 bases, with 15 bases lying between them. CDR1 and CDR2 from the germline V gene are LNHDA and SQIVND (reference sequence). This CDR3 has 15 amino acids. The CDR3 DNA is TGTGCCAGTAGTATGGGGGCAACAGGATTCTATGGCTACACCTTC. Amino acid sequence: CASSMGATGFYGYTF.

This clone was recorded once. The chain joins TRBV2 to TRBJ2-7; possibly TRBD2 for D (5 bases). The germline V and J ends were trimmed by 7 bases and 4 bases, with 14 bases remaining between them. The CDR3 is made up of 13 amino acids. The V gene's germline CDR1 is SNHLY and CDR2 FYNNEI. CDR3 DNA: TGTGCCAGCAAACTGACTATCCAGTACGAGCAGTACTTC. Amino acid sequence: CASKLTIQYEQYF.

The rearrangement joins TRBV28 to TRBJ2-1; 7 nucleotides line up with TRBD1. Looked up from germline, CDR1 is MDHEN and CDR2 is SYDVKM. V trimming: 6 bases; J trimming: 4 bases; junction bases outside the gene matches: 9. The length of the CDR3 is 15 residues. CDR3 nucleotides: TGTGCCAGCAGGAGACTCGGACAGGCGTACAATGAGCAGTTCTTC. Protein product: CASRRLGQAYNEQFF. The whole variable domain, remainder taken from reference TRBV28 and TRBJ2-1, is DVKVTQSSRYLVKRTGEKVFLECVQDMDHENMFWYRQDPGLGLRLIYFSYDVKMKEKGDIPEGYSVSREKKERFSLILESASTNQTSMYLCASRRLGQAYNEQFFGPGTRLTVL.

The chain is built from TRBV30 and TRBJ2-7, with 8 bases lining up with TRBD1. The CDR3 covers 11 residues. Germline V gene lookup returns CDR1 GTSNPN and CDR2 SVGIG (reference sequence). Unmatched junction bases numbered 1, after V lost 0 bases and J lost 9 bases. The DNA of the CDR3 is TGTGCCTGGAGTGTAGGGACAGGGCAGTACTTC. Translating it yields CAWSVGTGQYF.

The chain combines TRBV28 with TRBJ1-2; 8 bases map to TRBD1. This CDR3 has 13 amino acids. V lost 10 bases and J lost 5; bases outside the gene matches: 9. In germline, CDR1 is MDHEN, CDR2 SYDVKM. The CDR3 coding sequence is TGTGCCACTATACCGGGACAGGTATATGGCTACACCTTC. Encoded protein: CATIPGQVYGYTF.

V gene TRBV7-8 combines with J gene TRBJ2-5, with 8 bases aligning to TRBD2. Germline V gene sequence: CDR1 SGHVS, CDR2 FQNEAQ. There are 16 residues in the CDR3. V was pared by 4 bases and J by 1 base, with 8 bases of the junction left unmatched. The CDR3 protein is CASSSLGGAGQETQYF. CDR3 coding DNA: TGTGCCAGCAGCTCGCTCGGGGGGGCGGGCCAAGAGACCCAGTACTTC.

V is TRBV30 and J is TRBJ2-3; 9 positions agree with TRBD1. The germline V gene encodes CDR1 GTSNPN and CDR2 SVGIG (reference sequence). The V segment lost 1 base and the J segment 2 bases; nucleotides outside the gene matches: 4. The length of the CDR3 is 15 residues. The CDR3: CAWSAGDRDTDTQYF. CDR3 bases: TGTGCCTGGAGTGCCGGGGACAGGGACACAGATACGCAGTATTTT. Based on the CDR3 plus reference TRBV30 and TRBJ2-3, the full variable domain is SQTIHQWPATLVQPVGSPLSLECTVEGTSNPNLYWYRQAAGRGLQLLFYSVGIGQISSEVPQNLSASRPQDRQFILSSKKLLLSDSGFYLCAWSAGDRDTDTQYFGPGTRLTVL.